These 17 T cell receptor beta chains were all obtained from the same sample, sequenced in a study of cytotoxic CD8 clonotypes in ibrutinib-treated CLL. Profiling relied on immunoSEQ multiplex PCR, and the TCRdb table lists in-frame clones only, not all of them. Of under 200,000 clones listed, 81% are singletons. Sequencing used PBMCs, obtained after 12 months of ibrutinib treatment. Receptors originate from a human donor with chronic lymphocytic leukemia.

The V call is TRBV28, the J call TRBJ2-2; possible D gene TRBD2, 6 bases. The V end lost 6 bases, the J end lost 10 bases, and 24 bases lay between the germline ends. Per germline, CDR1 MDHEN and CDR2 SYDVKM. The CDR3 extends over 16 amino acids. The CDR3 is CASSPRRGGAPEELFF. CDR3 coding DNA: TGTGCCAGCAGCCCTAGGCGTGGCGGGGCCCCCGAGGAGCTGTTTTTT.

The chain recombines TRBV15 with TRBJ1-3; D gene uncertain. Germline V gives CDR1 LNHNV, CDR2 YYDKDF (reference sequence). The V gene lost 0 bases and the J gene lost 3 bases, with 15 bases spanning the gap. This CDR3 has 17 amino acids. Here the CDR3 DNA reads TGTGCCACCAGCAGAGATCGTAAGGGTCATCGTGGAAACACCATATATTTT. Translating gives CATSRDRKGHRGNTIYF.

J is TRBJ1-2 and V is TRBV30; a weak D match, TRBD1 (5 bases). With 3 bases removed from V and 7 bases from J, the gap between germline ends came to 15 bases. From germline, CDR1 is GTSNPN and CDR2 SVGIG (reference sequence). This CDR3 comprises 13 residues. The CDR3 reads CAWRADSFGGYTF. The CDR3 nucleotides are TGTGCCTGGAGGGCTGACAGCTTTGGTGGCTACACCTTC.

The chain couples TRBV13 to TRBJ2-6; TRBD1 matches at 7 bases. There are 15 residues in the CDR3. Germline V gene data show CDR1 as PRHDT and CDR2 as FYEKMQ (reference sequence). The junction had 2 bases not matched to a gene; V was cut back by 5 bases and J by 1 base. The CDR3, as DNA: TGTGCCAGCAGCCAGACAGGGTCTGGGGCCAACGTCCTGACTTTC. Amino acid sequence: CASSQTGSGANVLTF.

In this sample, this clone turned up once. V and J are TRBV4-2 and TRBJ1-2; 7 bases agree with TRBD1. Per the germline V gene, CDR1 is LGHNA and CDR2 is YNFKEQ. The CDR3 extends over 15 amino acids. Germline trimming cut 4 bases from V and 5 bases from J; bases unmatched to any gene: 10. The CDR3 DNA reads as TGTGCCAGCAGCCCAGGACAGGCCGACGGGTATGGCTACACCTTC. Its translation: CASSPGQADGYGYTF.

The genes are TRBV7-2 and TRBJ1-2; 8 bases map to TRBD1. CDR3 length equals 13 residues. Germline CDR1 is SGHTA and CDR2 is FQGNSA. Trimming cost V 5 bases and J 7 bases; bases outside gene matches: 6. CDR3 bases: TGTGCCAGCAGCCCAGTAGACAGGGGTGGCTACACCTTC. Protein sequence: CASSPVDRGGYTF.

The chain recombines TRBV7-9 with TRBJ1-1; D call uncertain. V lost 4 bases to trimming and J lost 5 bases, with 11 bases between them. The CDR3 runs to 13 residues. Germline values: CDR1 SEHNR, CDR2 FQNEAQ (reference sequence). The CDR3 DNA is TGTGCCAGCAGCTCGGTCCCGGGGACTGAAGCTTTCTTT. Its protein is CASSSVPGTEAFF.

The chain couples TRBV19 to TRBJ1-6; D is uncertain. Looked up from germline, CDR1 is LNHDA and CDR2 is SQIVND (reference sequence). The V end was cut by 3 bases, the J end by 12 bases, with 12 bases between. The CDR3 runs 13 residues. The chain's CDR3 is CASSITGGGPLHF. The CDR3 nucleotides are TGTGCCAGTAGTATCACCGGTGGAGGACCCCTCCACTTT.

The chain combines TRBV19 with TRBJ1-3; D call uncertain. V was cut by 3 bases and J by 7 bases, with 13 bases left in between. CDR3 length equals 14 residues. Germline V lookup: CDR1 LNHDA, CDR2 SQIVND (reference sequence). The CDR3, as DNA: TGTGCCAGTAGTATTTGGGGATCTCTCAACACCATATATTTT. It is translated as CASSIWGSLNTIYF. Supplemented by reference TRBV19 and TRBJ1-3, the full variable domain reads DGGITQSPKYLFRKEGQNVTLSCEQNLNHDAMYWYRQDPGQGLRLIYYSQIVNDFQKGDIAEGYSVSREKKESFPLTVTSAQKNPTAFYLCASSIWGSLNTIYFGEGSWLTVV.

The chain recombines TRBV7-2 with TRBJ2-3; tentatively, D is TRBD1 (5 bases). Germline assignment: CDR1 SGHTA and CDR2 FQGNSA. V lost 6 bases, J lost 3 bases, and 13 bases lay in between. CDR3 size: 14 residues. The CDR3 is CASRRTPLTDTQYF. The CDR3 DNA sequence: TGTGCCAGCAGGAGGACACCTTTAACAGATACGCAGTATTTT. Supplemented by reference TRBV7-2 and TRBJ2-3, the full variable domain reads GAGVSQSPSNKVTEKGKDVELRCDPISGHTALYWYRQSLGQGLEFLIYFQGNSAPDKSGLPSDRFSAERTGGSVSTLTIQRTQQEDSAVYLCASRRTPLTDTQYFGPGTRLTVL.

The chain is built from TRBV6-5 and TRBJ2-7; D unclear. The germline V and J ends were trimmed by 2 bases and 3 bases, with 2 bases remaining between them. This CDR3 region has 11 residues. The germline CDR1 and CDR2 sequences are MNHEY and SVGAGI. The CDR3 spells CASSYHYEQYF. The CDR3 coding sequence is TGTGCCAGCAGTTACCACTACGAGCAGTACTTC.

This chain links TRBV7-2 with TRBJ2-5; D gene ambiguous. Looked up from germline, CDR1 is SGHTA and CDR2 is FQGNSA. Between the trimmed V and J ends, which lost 1 base and 4 bases, there was a span of 7 bases. This CDR3 has 13 residues. CDR3 DNA: TGTGCCAGCAGCTTAGGTGCACTAGAGACCCAGTACTTC. The encoded protein is CASSLGALETQYF.

The rearrangement uses TRBV28 and TRBJ2-7; TRBD2 matches 10 bases. This CDR3 spans 14 amino acids. CDR1 and CDR2 from the germline V gene are MDHEN and SYDVKM. Trimming at V came to 5 bases and at J to 3 bases, leaving 4 bases not matched to a gene. The CDR3 sequence: CASSVSGRLYEQYF. The DNA of the CDR3 is TGTGCCAGCAGTGTTAGCGGGAGGCTCTACGAGCAGTACTTC.

This clone came up a few times. The gene calls are TRBV27 and TRBJ1-5, with D unresolved. Per germline, CDR1 MNHEY and CDR2 SMNVEV (reference sequence). The CDR3 is 13 amino acids. Trimming pared 5 bases from V and 2 bases from J, leaving 7 bases between. The CDR3 is CASSNRGNQPQHF. The CDR3 DNA is TGTGCCAGCAGTAATAGGGGCAATCAGCCCCAGCATTTT.

This rearrangement joins TRBV6-5 to TRBJ2-7, with 7 nucleotides matching TRBD1. Trimming removed 0 bases from V and 3 bases from J; junction bases left unmatched: 5. CDR1 and CDR2 from the germline V gene are MNHEY and SVGAGI. The CDR3 covers 15 residues. CDR3 sequence (DNA): TGTGCCAGCAGTTACTCGAGACAGGGTCACTACGAGCAGTACTTC. It codes for CASSYSRQGHYEQYF.

Only one count was recorded for this clone. This chain connects TRBV30 to TRBJ1-4, with D unresolved. CDR3 size: 12 residues. V shed 2 bases and J shed 8 bases, with 9 bases lying between them. Germline CDR1 GTSNPN, CDR2 SVGIG (reference sequence). CDR3 coding DNA: TGTGCCTGGAGTAGGAGGCGGGAAAAACTGTTTTTT. This sequence encodes CAWSRRREKLFF.

The V and J genes are TRBV10-3 and TRBJ2-5; D remains ambiguous. The germline gives CDR1 ENHRY, CDR2 SYGVKD. This CDR3 has 13 residues. Trimming pared 11 bases from V and 2 bases from J, leaving 15 bases between. CDR3 amino acids: CASDRAIQETQYF. DNA for the CDR3: TGTGCCTCGGACCGAGCCATTCAAGAGACCCAGTACTTC.